Following are 3 T cell receptor beta chains from one sample sequenced in a study of CXCR3-negative and CXCR3-positive naive CD8 T cells. Regarding the study as a whole: Greater hydrophobicity was found in TRB CDR3s of CXCR3-positive naive cells than of CXCR3-negative naive cells.

Each TRB cDNA library was prepared by 5' RACE (with UMI labels). TCRdb reprocessed the 5' RACE reads, with one entry per CDR3 protein and no DNA. The sample table sets out around 61,000 distinct CDR3 sequences. Antigens of these TCRs are unknown. The sample taken for sequencing was naive CXCR3+ CD8+ T cells from blood. Documented subset: CD45RO-CCR7+CD27+CD95- naive CD8+ T cells expressing CXCR3 (TNR3+). Receptors originate from a human donor in good health. Some clones in this sample may be carry-over from other donors' samples.

V usage is TRBV2 and J usage is TRBJ2-5; no DNA is available, so the TRBD1 call from TCRdb remains unchecked. Germline CDR1 is SNHLY and CDR2 is FYNNEI. The CDR3 totals 14 residues. The CDR3 sequence: CATNPGTGETTQYF.

J is TRBJ2-2 and V is TRBV5-6; TCRdb returns TRBD1, unconfirmable since there is no DNA. Per germline, CDR1 SGHDT and CDR2 YYEEEE. This CDR3 has 14 amino acids. CDR3 loop: CASSRGRGAGELFF.

V usage is TRBV4-1 and J usage is TRBJ2-3; TCRdb indicates TRBD2, and absent DNA this call remains unverified. The germline V gene has CDR1 MGHRA and CDR2 YSYEKL. CDR3 size: 17 residues. The CDR3 here is CASSQEVTSGSADTQYF.